The rows below give T cell receptor beta chains drawn from one sample of a study of neurological immune-mediated disorders. One entry per CDR3 protein results from TCRdb running MiXCR on the 5' RACE reads. Among tens of thousands of distinct CDR3 sequences listed, 5.2% were seen once. The source material was PBMCs. Receptor source: a man between 18 and 29 years old with multiple sclerosis. Each CDR3 is given with its conserved first and last residue. The D gene is left open where the match is weak. The size entry is marked missing in some rows and otherwise reads once, few, many or a size class.

CASTRDRANTGELFF TGTGCCAGCACCCGGGACAGGGCGAACACCGGGGAGCTGTTTTTT TRBV25-1 TRBD1 few TRBJ2-2
CASRSRWGAGDEQFF TGTGCCAGCAGATCACGTTGGGGGGCTGGGGATGAGCAGTTCTTC TRBV13 . many TRBJ2-1
CSARRGRGATPLHF TGCAGTGCTAGGCGGGGCAGGGGTGCGACACCCCTCCACTTT TRBV20-1 . many TRBJ1-6
CSASSGSSYNSPLHF TGCAGTGCTAGTTCTGGGAGCTCCTATAATTCACCCCTCCACTTT TRBV20-1 . few TRBJ1-6
CASTQGSGGELFF TGTGCCAGCACCCAGGGGTCGGGCGGGGAGCTGTTTTTT TRBV28 . many TRBJ2-2
CSARDRAGGRSYEQYF TGCAGTGCTAGAGATAGAGCGGGAGGCCGCTCCTACGAGCAGTACTTC TRBV20-1 TRBD2 many TRBJ2-7
CASSIQGTYYNEQFF TGTGCCAGCAGCATACAGGGGACCTACTACAATGAGCAGTTCTTC TRBV9 TRBD1 many TRBJ2-1
CASSLSGRVFYEQYF TGTGCCAGCAGCTTATCCGGGAGGGTATTCTACGAGCAGTACTTC TRBV7-2 TRBD2 many TRBJ2-7
CASRGGANTGELFF TGCGCCAGCCGTGGAGGGGCGAACACCGGGGAGCTGTTTTTT TRBV5-1 . many TRBJ2-2
CSARGASESPLNF TGCAGTGCTAGAGGGGCAAGTGAATCACCCCTCAACTTT TRBV20-1 . few TRBJ1-6
CSAPLENSGNTIYF TGCAGTGCCCCCCTCGAAAACTCTGGAAACACCATATATTTT TRBV20-1 . many TRBJ1-3
CASSPRDRPYNEQFF TGTGCCAGCAGCCCTCGGGACAGGCCCTACAATGAGCAGTTCTTC TRBV7-8 TRBD1 many TRBJ2-1
CASSLRLQNNYGYTF TGTGCCAGCAGTTTAAGGTTGCAGAATAACTATGGCTACACCTTC TRBV12-3/TRBV12-4 . many TRBJ1-2
CASSLDRRSNSPLHF TGCGCCAGCAGCTTGGACAGGAGGAGTAATTCACCCCTCCACTTT TRBV5-1 . many TRBJ1-6
CASRGGTGGPGANVLTF TGTGCCAGTCGGGGAGGGACAGGGGGTCCTGGGGCCAACGTCCTGACTTTC TRBV27 TRBD1 many TRBJ2-6
CASSLGAGYEQYF TGCGCCAGCAGCTTGGGAGCGGGATACGAGCAGTACTTC TRBV5-1 TRBD2 many TRBJ2-7
CASSSRQTNTDTQYF TGTGCCAGCAGTTCCCGACAGACCAATACAGATACGCAGTATTTT TRBV27 . many TRBJ2-3
CASRTISPQNF TGTGCCAGCAGGACAATCAGCCCCCAGAATTTT TRBV28 . . TRBJ1-5
CASSPSMTSSNQPQHF TGTGCCAGCAGTCCGTCGATGACATCAAGCAATCAGCCCCAGCATTTT TRBV28 . many TRBJ1-5
CASRIGTGEETQYF TGTGCCAGCAGGATCGGGACAGGGGAAGAGACCCAGTACTTC TRBV6-2/TRBV6-3 TRBD1 many TRBJ2-5
CRAAGGRGFWTQYF TGCAGGGCTGCGGGCGGGAGGGGGTTTTGGACCCAGTACTTC TRBV20-1 TRBD2 many TRBJ2-5
CASSYDSTGGRDTGELFF TGTGCCAGCAGTTACGACTCGACAGGGGGCAGGGACACCGGGGAGCTGTTTTTT TRBV6-5 TRBD1 many TRBJ2-2
CASSSGGEGSPLNF TGCGCCAGCAGCTCCGGGGGTGAAGGTTCACCCCTCAACTTT TRBV5-1 . many TRBJ1-6
CASSRASPSGGADTQYF TGTGCCAGCAGTAGGGCCTCCCCTAGCGGGGGGGCAGATACGCAGTATTTT TRBV6-6 TRBD2 many TRBJ2-3
CSASPSIVILRDTQYF TGCAGTGCTAGTCCTTCTATAGTAATCCTAAGGGATACGCAGTATTTT TRBV20-1 . many TRBJ2-3
CASSVDNSEEQFF TGCGCCAGCAGCGTGGACAACTCTGAGGAGCAGTTCTTC TRBV5-1 . many TRBJ2-1
CASSQGENRDGYTF TGTGCCAGCAGCCAAGGGGAAAACAGGGATGGCTACACCTTC TRBV3-1 . few TRBJ1-2
CSAGTSGSSYNEQFF TGCAGTGCTGGGACTAGCGGGAGCTCCTACAATGAGCAGTTCTTC TRBV20-1 TRBD2 many TRBJ2-1
CASTIGSSNQPQHF TGTGCCAGCACCATTGGGTCTAGCAATCAGCCCCAGCATTTT TRBV5-5 . many TRBJ1-5
CASSLIPAYEQYF TGTGCCAGCAGCTTAATACCAGCCTACGAGCAGTACTTC TRBV7-3 . many TRBJ2-7
CASSLRGQIIDEQYF TGTGCCAGCAGTTTAAGAGGACAAATCATCGACGAGCAGTACTTC TRBV12-3/TRBV12-4 . many TRBJ2-7
CASTDRENTEAFF TGTGCCAGCACCGACAGAGAGAACACTGAAGCTTTCTTT TRBV2 . many TRBJ1-1
CSAMRYRGTEAFF TGCAGTGCTATGCGGTATCGGGGCACTGAAGCTTTCTTT TRBV20-1 . many TRBJ1-1
CASSLGWAQETQYF TGTGCCAGCAGCTTAGGCTGGGCCCAAGAGACCCAGTACTTC TRBV7-2 . many TRBJ2-5
CASSLEQNYNEQFF TGCGCCAGCAGCTTGGAACAGAATTACAATGAGCAGTTCTTC TRBV5-1 . many TRBJ2-1
CSARTVARQETQYF TGCAGTGCTAGGACGGTCGCGAGGCAAGAGACCCAGTACTTC TRBV20-1 . many TRBJ2-5
CASSPSSGSEAFF TGTGCCAGCAGCCCTAGCTCGGGCTCTGAAGCTTTCTTT TRBV7-2 . many TRBJ1-1
CSGRTGTLNYGYTF TGCAGTGGGCGGACAGGAACTCTCAACTATGGCTACACCTTC TRBV20-1 TRBD1 many TRBJ1-2
CASSHTPGGGPGEQFF TGTGCCAGCAGCCACACTCCGGGGGGGGGTCCCGGTGAGCAGTTCTTC TRBV9 TRBD2 many TRBJ2-1
CASSLEAGEEGYGYTF TGTGCCAGCAGCTTGGAGGCAGGGGAAGAAGGCTATGGCTACACCTTC TRBV5-6 . many TRBJ1-2
CSARDFLGGNRNQPQNF TGCAGTGCTAGAGACTTCCTTGGGGGTAATAGGAATCAGCCCCAGAATTTT TRBV20-1 . few TRBJ1-5
CASSVDRFYNEQFF TGCGCCAGCAGCGTGGACAGATTCTACAATGAGCAGTTCTTC TRBV5-1 . many TRBJ2-1
CSVVPGGQETQYF TGCAGCGTTGTTCCTGGGGGCCAAGAGACCCAGTACTTC TRBV29-1 . many TRBJ2-5
CASSWEQGGGSPLHF TGCGCCAGCAGCTGGGAACAGGGTGGGGGTTCACCCCTCCACTTT TRBV5-1 . many TRBJ1-6
CATSSPRGRADSNQPQHF TGTGCCACCAGCAGTCCCCGAGGCAGGGCTGATAGCAATCAGCCCCAGCATTTT TRBV15 . many TRBJ1-5
CAIRPGLPEETQYF TGTGCCATCAGACCGGGACTGCCCGAAGAGACCCAGTACTTC TRBV10-3 . many TRBJ2-5
CSARPGVLNEQYF TGCAGTGCTAGACCAGGGGTCTTGAACGAGCAGTACTTC TRBV20-1 . many TRBJ2-7
CASGLSIGGYTF TGTGCCAGCGGCCTATCGATCGGGGGCTACACCTTC TRBV28 . many TRBJ1-2
CSARTSGAGYGYTF TGCAGTGCTAGGACCTCCGGGGCTGGCTATGGCTACACCTTC TRBV20-1 . many TRBJ1-2
CATSGLTVVNQPQNF TGTGCCACCAGCGGATTAACAGTAGTCAATCAGCCCCAGAATTTT TRBV15 . . TRBJ1-5
CSARGSEVYNEQFF TGCAGTGCTAGAGGCTCGGAGGTATACAATGAGCAGTTCTTC TRBV20-1 . many TRBJ2-1
CASSLARQYEQYF TGTGCCAGCAGCTTAGCGCGACAATACGAGCAGTACTTC TRBV7-2 . many TRBJ2-7
CSVRPNRGGYTF TGCAGCGTTAGACCTAACAGGGGGGGCTACACCTTC TRBV29-1 TRBD1 many TRBJ1-2
CASSLSGLATYNEQFF TGTGCCAGCAGCTTATCAGGACTAGCGACCTACAATGAGCAGTTCTTC TRBV7-9 TRBD2 many TRBJ2-1
CASSYPGLWANQPQHF TGTGCCAGCAGTTACCCGGGACTCTGGGCAAATCAGCCCCAGCATTTT TRBV6-2/TRBV6-3 . many TRBJ1-5
CASSPGLDHNEQFF TGTGCCAGCAGCCCAGGACTAGATCACAATGAGCAGTTCTTC TRBV7-2 TRBD2 many TRBJ2-1
CSARRTGFVGEQFF TGCAGTGCTAGAAGGACAGGGTTCGTGGGGGAGCAGTTCTTC TRBV20-1 TRBD1 many TRBJ2-1